This T cell receptor beta chain comes out of a study of blood T cells in healthy people across ages. The second PCR ran about 6 to 11 cycles with a sample-barcoded 5' primer and J-beta primers. Every single cDNA molecule received a tag from a template-switch adaptor with 12 random nucleotides. One entry per CDR3 protein, called by TCRdb with MiXCR from the 5' RACE reads. This table has about 1,400,000 distinct CDR3 sequences, 55% to 75% appearing once. Trimming stripped 6 bases from V and 2 bases from J, with 17 bases between. This CDR3 region has 15 residues. For every donor, a draw yielded roughly 9.3 milliliters of peripheral blood.

Sample: blood. This clonotype was obtained from a man aged 18 to 29 in good health. The chain carries TRBV12-3 or TRBV12-4 and TRBJ2-7; perhaps TRBD2 as D (5 bases). CDR3 residues: CASSTRRGSPYEQYF. CDR3 bases: TGTGCCAGCAGCACCCGACGGGGTTCACCCTACGAGCAGTACTTC.